This entry is about one TCR beta chain. Its cognate antigen is unknown. This specimen comes from a study of response to subunit inactivated influenza vaccine. Findings of the study overall: Few additional T cells are recruited per seasonal influenza vaccination, authors suggested.

The CDR3 runs 16 residues. Germline loops: CDR1 LNHNV, CDR2 YYDKDF (reference sequence). V dropped 5 bases and J dropped 1 base, with 17 bases sitting between them. Using its own MiXCR run on the RT-PCR reads, TCRdb lists one record per CDR3 protein. This table has 500,000 to 600,000 distinct CDR3 sequences, about an eighth appearing once. This sample comprised PBMCs from blood, obtained on the day of vaccination. The V gene is TRBV15, the J gene TRBJ2-5, with D possibly TRBD2 on 5 matching bases. The receptor's source is a man between 45 and 60 years old who received an inactivated influenza vaccine. CDR3 coding DNA: TGTGCCACCAGCCCCGGGGAACTAGATTCCCAAGAGACCCAGTACTTC. This codes for CATSPGELDSQETQYF.